A selection of T cell receptor beta chains follows, all from one sample in a study of blood T cell repertoires in COVID-19. Using immunoSEQ multiplex PCR, the repertoire was profiled, and TCRdb retains in-frame clones only, with some absent. The sample includes over 150,000 clones, roughly 84% seen only once; the top ten take roughly 14%. The sequenced sample was peripheral blood. Every receptor here comes from a man younger than 35 with active or convalescent COVID-19. Both conserved end residues are part of each CDR3. Size values are once, few and many counts, or a class for expanded clones, and some rows have none.

J	V	length	size	CDR3
TRBJ1-2	TRBV7-2	14	NA	CASSPAGASYGYTF
TRBJ1-2	TRBV18	14	NA	CASSRETELYGYTF
TRBJ1-1	TRBV9	16	few	CASSAEVDRGYTEAFF
TRBJ2-4	TRBV5-5	18	few	CASSLAGTLAGGLNIQYF
TRBJ2-7	TRBV6-4	15	NA	CASRDPGQGLGEQYF
TRBJ2-5	TRBV7-8	14	NA	CASSFRVLQETQYF
TRBJ2-7	TRBV7-2	13	once	CASSLLGGYEQYF
TRBJ2-5	TRBV21-1	14	NA	CASSSHRVQETQYF
TRBJ2-5	TRBV3-1/TRBV3-2	16	few	CASSRTSGGSGETQYF
TRBJ2-5	TRBV7-2	16	NA	CASSLLLGAGMETQYF
TRBJ1-4	TRBV2	15	NA	CASSTGASANEKLFF
TRBJ2-1	TRBV28	16	NA	CASSTISGRSYNEQFF
TRBJ1-1	TRBV28	11	NA	CASKGVTEAFF
TRBJ1-2	TRBV28	14	NA	CASSLLGTVVGYTF
TRBJ1-1	TRBV5-5	16	NA	CASSLALNSQNTEAFF
TRBJ2-3	TRBV5-1	13	NA	CASRSGTTDTQYF
TRBJ1-6	TRBV11-2	14	NA	CASSKAGGNSPLHF
TRBJ2-1	TRBV18	15	once	CASSPLREGRNEQFF
TRBJ2-1	TRBV7-2	15	NA	CASSFLTSGSDEQFF
TRBJ1-3	TRBV18	17	NA	CASSPQTGQHLGNTIYF
TRBJ2-3	TRBV12-3/TRBV12-4	12	few	CASSFYPDTQYF
TRBJ1-1	TRBV15	15	NA	CATSRDRSGFTEAFF
TRBJ2-4	TRBV7-2	15	NA	CASSTAGTRKNIQYF
TRBJ2-4	TRBV5-1	21	NA	CASSLTPRGSGRELAKNIQYF
TRBJ2-2	TRBV7-9	16	NA	CASSTQLTSDTGELFF
TRBJ2-1	TRBV29-1	19	NA	CSVEFRPPLRGTKYNEQFF
TRBJ2-7	TRBV19	14	NA	CASSIDGGLYEQYF
TRBJ1-2	TRBV29-1	13	many	CSSRGDSLYGYTF
TRBJ2-3	TRBV7-9	16	NA	CASSLPSGSIGDTQYF
TRBJ2-5	TRBV12-3/TRBV12-4	12	NA	CASSQSGETQYF
TRBJ1-5	TRBV6-6	16	NA	CASSYPRGGTPQPQHF
TRBJ1-6	TRBV15	12	NA	CATSLDNSPLHF